Listed below are T cell receptor beta chains from one sample, sequenced in a study of blood T cell repertoires in COVID-19. Sequencing was performed with immunoSEQ multiplex PCR; in TCRdb, only in-frame clones are kept and a portion is missing. The sample has approximately 10,000 clones; 70% to 85% are singletons. Sequencing input: peripheral blood. The origin of the receptors is a human donor in a cohort sampled during active COVID-19. Both conserved end residues are part of each CDR3. A D gene is named only where the DNA matches it firmly. Size is omitted from some rows. Given values are once, few, many or a class for expanded clones.

-,TRBV4-2,-,TRBJ1-5,TGTGCCAGCAGCCAACAGGGGTCGACGGGGGAGGGTCAGCCCCAGCATTTT,CASSQQGSTGEGQPQHF
-,TRBV7-9,TRBD2,TRBJ2-5,TGTGCCAGCAGCTCCGGGACTAGCGGGTTCATACCAGGGGAGACCCAGTACTTC,CASSSGTSGFIPGETQYF
-,TRBV2,-,TRBJ1-2,TGTGCCAGCAGTGAACTAGGGAGGCCCTACTATGGCTACACCTTC,CASSELGRPYYGYTF
-,TRBV18,-,TRBJ1-1,TGTGCCAGCTCACCACCAGGGGACACTGAAGCTTTCTTT,CASSPPGDTEAFF
few,TRBV6-6,-,TRBJ1-5,TGTGCCAGCATGATACAGGGAGGGGGCAATCAGCCCCAGCATTTT,CASMIQGGGNQPQHF
-,TRBV7-3,TRBD2,TRBJ2-3,TGTGCCAGCAGCTCGACTAGCGGGGGTACAGATACGCAGTATTTT,CASSSTSGGTDTQYF
-,TRBV30,TRBD2,TRBJ2-5,TGTGCCTGGAGTGCTTCTAACTTAGCGGGGCTGGAGACCCAGTACTTC,CAWSASNLAGLETQYF
-,TRBV29-1,-,TRBJ1-2,TGCAGCGGCACGAGAGACAGCTATGGCTACACCTTC,CSGTRDSYGYTF
-,TRBV6-6,TRBD2,TRBJ2-7,TGTGCCAGCATACCGCGGGGGGGAAGCTCCTACGAGCAGTACTTC,CASIPRGGSSYEQYF
-,TRBV28,-,TRBJ1-1,TGTGCCAGCAGTTTATCTCCTAGGATGAACACTGAAGCTTTCTTT,CASSLSPRMNTEAFF
-,TRBV7-2,TRBD1,TRBJ1-1,TGTGCCAGCAGCTTCAGACAGGGTTACACTGAAGCTTTCTTT,CASSFRQGYTEAFF
once,TRBV5-1,-,TRBJ1-2,TGCGCCAGCAGCTTGGCTGCAGGGACTAACTATGGCTACACCTTC,CASSLAAGTNYGYTF
-,TRBV7-9,-,TRBJ2-7,TGTGCCAGCAGCACGAGAGACACCCGTGAGGGTCCCAACTACGAGCAGTACTTC,CASSTRDTREGPNYEQYF
-,TRBV11-2,TRBD1,TRBJ1-4,TGTGCCAGCAGCTCGGACAGGGGGACTAATGAAAAACTGTTTTTT,CASSSDRGTNEKLFF
-,TRBV19,TRBD1,TRBJ1-5,TGTGCCAGTAGTATCAGGGGGGAGCAGCCCCAGCATTTT,CASSIRGEQPQHF
-,TRBV18,-,TRBJ1-1,TGTGCCAGCTCACCCCGACAGCGTGAAGCTTTCTTT,CASSPRQREAFF
-,TRBV27,-,TRBJ1-4,TGTGCCAGTTCCCGGGGGACTAATGAAAAACTGTTTTTT,CASSRGTNEKLFF
-,TRBV5-1,-,TRBJ1-3,TGCGCCAGCAGCTGGGGGGACCGAAAAAGCTCTGGAAACACCATATATTTT,CASSWGDRKSSGNTIYF
-,TRBV14,-,TRBJ2-6,TGTGCCACATCGGTTTCTGGGGCCAACGTCCTGACTTTC,CATSVSGANVLTF
-,TRBV19,-,TRBJ2-5,TGTGCCAGTAGGCCCTCAGGGGTGGCGTTGGAGACCCAGTACTTC,CASRPSGVALETQYF
-,TRBV10-1,TRBD1,TRBJ2-2,TGCGCCAGCAGTACACAGGGGATCGGCGGGGAGCTGTTTTTT,CASSTQGIGGELFF
-,TRBV30,-,TRBJ2-7,TGTGCCTGGAGTGTATACGGGTTCGAGCAGTACTTC,CAWSVYGFEQYF
-,TRBV6-5,TRBD1,TRBJ2-7,TGTGCCAGCAGGGGGCCGGGACAGGGCTACGAGCAGTACTTC,CASRGPGQGYEQYF
-,TRBV27,TRBD1,TRBJ1-6,TGTGCCAGCAGTGCCCCGGACAGGGGGAATTCACCCCTCCACTTT,CASSAPDRGNSPLHF
-,TRBV6-5,-,TRBJ2-7,TGTGCCAGCAGTTACGGAGACGAGCAGTACTTC,CASSYGDEQYF
-,TRBV11-2,-,TRBJ1-1,TGTGCCAGCGACCCCCGGGGAGACACTGAAGCTTTCTTT,CASDPRGDTEAFF
-,TRBV5-6,-,TRBJ2-6,TGTGCCAGCAGTTCCTCAGGGGGGTCAGGGGCCAACGTCCTGACTTTC,CASSSSGGSGANVLTF
-,TRBV5-4,-,TRBJ1-4,TGTGCCAGCACCCGCGGGGGGGCGGGTGAAAAACTGTTTTTT,CASTRGGAGEKLFF
-,TRBV5-1,TRBD1,TRBJ2-7,TGCGCCAGCAGCTTGGCGGACAGGGTGACCTACGAGCAGTACTTC,CASSLADRVTYEQYF
-,TRBV18,-,TRBJ2-7,TGTGCCAGCTCACCACCGAGAGGGTCCAGAGAGCAGTACTTC,CASSPPRGSREQYF
-,TRBV2,-,TRBJ2-2,TGTGCCAGCAGACGGGACACCATTTCGAACACCGGGGAGCTGTTTTTT,CASRRDTISNTGELFF
-,TRBV3-1/TRBV3-2,-,TRBJ2-7,TGTTTGTATAGTAGGATAGTAGCGGCGGGAGAGCAGTACTTC,CLYSRIVAAGEQYF
-,TRBV5-1,-,TRBJ1-1,TGCGCCAGCAGTACAGGGAACACTGAAGCTTTCTTT,CASSTGNTEAFF
once,TRBV7-9,-,TRBJ2-7,TGTGCCAGCAGCTTAGAGGGGTTCCCCTACGAGCAGTACTTC,CASSLEGFPYEQYF
-,TRBV2,-,TRBJ2-3,TGTGCCAGCAGTGAGATTGGGCAGGGGGGCTCTAGCACAGATACGCAGTATTTT,CASSEIGQGGSSTDTQYF
-,TRBV9,TRBD2,TRBJ2-1,TGTGCCAGCAGCGTAGCGACTAGCCCCGGTGGTGAGCAGTTCTTC,CASSVATSPGGEQFF
-,TRBV19,TRBD2,TRBJ2-5,TGTGCCAGTAGTAGGACTAGCGGAAGAGGAGAGACCCAGTACTTC,CASSRTSGRGETQYF
-,TRBV5-1,-,TRBJ1-2,TGCGCCAGCAGCTTGATTGTGAGACAAGCAGCTAACTATGGCTACACCTTC,CASSLIVRQAANYGYTF
-,TRBV7-6,TRBD2,TRBJ2-5,TGTGCCAGCAGCTTCGGGACTAGCGGGGGACAAGAGACCCAGTACTTC,CASSFGTSGGQETQYF
-,TRBV7-8,-,TRBJ2-2,TGTGCCAGCAGCTTAGCCAAATCCGGGGAGCTGTTTTTT,CASSLAKSGELFF
-,TRBV19,-,TRBJ1-1,TGTGCCAGTAGTATCCGGAACACTGAAGCTTTCTTT,CASSIRNTEAFF
-,TRBV29-1,-,TRBJ1-1,TGCAGCGTCGGTGACGGAGCGAACACTGAAGCTTTCTTT,CSVGDGANTEAFF
-,TRBV11-2,TRBD2,TRBJ2-5,TGTGCCAGCAGCTTAGGGAGCGGGGTGGGTGAGACCCAGTACTTC,CASSLGSGVGETQYF
-,TRBV10-3,-,TRBJ1-4,TGTGCCATCAGTGAAACAGCCGATAATGAAAAACTGTTTTTT,CAISETADNEKLFF
-,TRBV7-2,-,TRBJ1-3,TGTGCCAGCAGCTTAGTCGGGAGCTCTGGAAACACCATATATTTT,CASSLVGSSGNTIYF